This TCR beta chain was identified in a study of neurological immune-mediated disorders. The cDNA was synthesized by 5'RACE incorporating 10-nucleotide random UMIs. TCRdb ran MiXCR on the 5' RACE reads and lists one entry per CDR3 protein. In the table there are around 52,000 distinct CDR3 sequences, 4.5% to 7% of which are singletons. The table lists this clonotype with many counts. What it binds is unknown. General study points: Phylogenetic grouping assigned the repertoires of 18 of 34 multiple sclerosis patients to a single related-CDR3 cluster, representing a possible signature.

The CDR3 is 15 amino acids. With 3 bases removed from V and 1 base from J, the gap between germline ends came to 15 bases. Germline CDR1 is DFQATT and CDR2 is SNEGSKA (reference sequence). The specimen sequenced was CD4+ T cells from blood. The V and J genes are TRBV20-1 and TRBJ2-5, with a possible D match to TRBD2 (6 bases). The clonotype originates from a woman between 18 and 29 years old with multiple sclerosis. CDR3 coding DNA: TGCAGTGCTAGTGCCATAACTAGCACCCAAGAGACCCAGTACTTC. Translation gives CSASAITSTQETQYF.